The 27 T cell receptor beta chains presented below share a single source sample, sequenced in a study of regulatory T cells in long-lasting Graves disease (dated by TCRdb to the early 2020s). The time point label on this specimen signifies: newly diagnosed GD, antithyroid drugs for less than 3 months. RNA was extracted from PBMCs in TRIzol for both TCR sequencing and RNA sequencing. Library preparation employed multiplex PCR. TCRdb lists the instrument as Illumina HiSeq 4000. To build TCR beta libraries, CDR3 regions were amplified by Arm-PCR using iRepertoire HTBI primers. The public reads were quality trimmed at Q25 with fastp and then assembled into clones with MiXCR by TCRdb, keeping productive beta chains. Duplicate CDR3 protein sequences are folded into a single record with the most common DNA and genes. For this sample there are approximately 470,000 distinct CDR3 sequences; 15% to 20% appear just once. Clones ranked in the top ten supply 12% of the sample.

In addition, the sample was reused for a study of T cells in Graves' hyperthyroidism and ophthalmopathy.

The sequenced sample was peripheral blood mononuclear cells (PBMCs), obtained at new diagnosis, from a patient treated with antithyroid drugs. These receptors were obtained from a man in his forties or fifties with Graves disease. Donor details come from another sample of the same person, matched by shared clones.

This clonotype was recorded a few times. J is TRBJ1-4 and V is TRBV5-5, with D uncertain. Between the trimmed V and J ends, which lost 4 bases and 5 bases, there was a span of 9 bases. Germline assignment: CDR1 SGHKS and CDR2 YYEKEE (reference sequence). The length of the CDR3 is 13 residues. DNA of the CDR3: TGTGCCAGCAGCGTGGAGGTCAATGAAAAACTGTTTTTT. It encodes CASSVEVNEKLFF.

This clonotype was observed at least ten times. This sequence joins TRBV20-1 and TRBJ1-6, with 10 bases fitting TRBD1. In germline, CDR1 is DFQATT, CDR2 SNEGSKA (reference sequence). There are 15 residues in the CDR3. V lost 6 bases to trimming and J lost 4 bases; unmatched junction nucleotides: 6. CDR3 DNA sequence: TGCAGTGCACGGACAGGGGGGGTATATAATTCACCCCTCCACTTT. Encoded protein: CSARTGGVYNSPLHF.

This clonotype was detected many times. V usage is TRBV28 and J usage is TRBJ2-5; 8 positions match TRBD1. V lost 3 bases to trimming and J lost 5 bases; unmatched junction nucleotides: 8. CDR1 is MDHEN and CDR2 is SYDVKM in the germline V gene. CDR3 size: 15 residues. DNA for the CDR3: TGTGCCAGCAGTTTCCAGGGGGCTTCTTTTGAGACCCAGTACTTC. It yields the protein CASSFQGASFETQYF.

As for this clonotype: A much more abundant neighbour one base away suggests this may be a read error. CDR3 nucleotide sequence: TGCAGTGCCCCGACTAGCGGGAGCAATGAGCAGTCCTTC. This translates into CSAPTSGSNEQSF. The chain links TRBV20-1 to TRBJ2-1; 12 bases line up with TRBD2. The CDR3 is made up of 13 amino acids. Germline assignment: CDR1 DFQATT and CDR2 SNEGSKA (reference sequence).

This clonotype occurred many times. The chain carries TRBV5-1 and TRBJ2-2; D is unclear. Trimming shortened V by 5 bases and J by 4 bases, and 18 bases separated the two germline ends. The CDR3 contains 16 residues. Germline CDR1 reads SGHRS; CDR2 reads YFSETQ. The CDR3 protein is CASSYSRSVGTGELFF. The CDR3, as DNA: TGCGCCAGCAGTTATTCAAGGTCTGTGGGCACCGGGGAGCTGTTTTTT.

The sample holds many counts of this clonotype. The chain has TRBV20-1 and TRBJ2-1; 9 bases are shared with TRBD2. Unmatched junction bases numbered 4, after V lost 5 bases and J lost 2 bases. Germline CDR1 reads DFQATT; CDR2 reads SNEGSKA (reference sequence). The CDR3 loop spans 14 amino acids. DNA for the CDR3: TGCAGTGCTCTTAGCGGGAGCGCCTACAATGAGCAGTTCTTC. Translating it yields CSALSGSAYNEQFF.

This clonotype occurred a few times. The V gene is TRBV7-9, the J gene TRBJ1-2; the match to TRBD1 covers 8 bases. V lost 5 bases and J lost 4; bases outside the gene matches: 6. The length of the CDR3 is 14 residues. Germline CDR1 and CDR2: SEHNR and FQNEAQ (reference sequence). CDR3 sequence: CASSPRTGIYGYTF. In nucleotides, the CDR3 is TGTGCCAGCAGCCCTCGGACAGGGATCTATGGCTACACCTTC.

V and J are TRBV24-1 and TRBJ2-2; D might be TRBD2 (5 bases). V was clipped by 1 base and J by 0 bases, with 8 bases between them. CDR3 size: 16 residues. Germline V gives CDR1 KGHDR, CDR2 SFDVKD. CDR3 DNA sequence: TGTGCCACCAGTGATTTTAGGGAGACGAACACCGGGGAGCTGTTTTTT. Amino acid sequence: CATSDFRETNTGELFF.

This clonotype came up many times. The rearrangement uses TRBV4-1 and TRBJ2-2, with D possibly TRBD2 on 5 matching bases. Germline assignment: CDR1 MGHRA and CDR2 YSYEKL. The V gene lost 2 bases and the J gene lost 5 bases, with 21 bases spanning the gap. The CDR3 is 18 amino acids. The CDR3 spells CASSQPKEAARTTGELFF. In DNA, the CDR3 is TGCGCCAGCAGCCAACCCAAGGAGGCTGCAAGAACTACCGGGGAGCTGTTTTTT.

This clonotype was seen many times. V gene TRBV11-2 combines with J gene TRBJ1-6; possible D gene TRBD1, 5 bases. Trimming stripped 0 bases from V and 0 bases from J, with 15 bases between. The CDR3 loop spans 19 amino acids. Germline V gene sequence: CDR1 SGHAT, CDR2 FQNNGV. CDR3 sequence (DNA): TGTGCCAGCAGCTTAGAGGGGGAGATGCCCAGCTCCTATAATTCACCCCTCCACTTT. This codes for CASSLEGEMPSSYNSPLHF.

V and J are TRBV29-1 and TRBJ2-6; D uncertain. Germline lookup yields CDR1 SQVTM and CDR2 ANQGSEA. V dropped 4 bases and J dropped 3 bases, with 7 bases sitting between them. The CDR3 length is 13 residues. The CDR3 sequence is CSVVRDGANVLTF. The DNA of the CDR3 is TGCAGCGTTGTTCGTGATGGGGCCAACGTCCTGACTTTC.

Only a few counts were recorded for this clonotype. This rearrangement joins TRBV25-1 to TRBJ2-1; 7 nucleotides agree with TRBD1. The length of the CDR3 is 12 residues. Trimming took 5 bases from V and 10 from J; bases not matched to a gene: 5. Germline CDR1 MGHDK, CDR2 SYGVNS. CDR3 sequence (DNA): TGTGCCAGCAGTCTTGGACAGGCCGAGCAGTTCTTC. Protein: CASSLGQAEQFF.

In its sample, this clonotype was seen many times. The rearrangement links TRBV6-1 to TRBJ2-5; a weak D match, TRBD2 (5 bases). The CDR3 is 14 residues long. V was shortened by 3 bases and J by 1 base, with 9 bases between the two germline ends. Germline-derived CDR1 and CDR2 are MNHNS and SASEGT. CDR3 sequence (DNA): TGTGCCAGCAGTGATCGGGGTTTCCAAGAGACCCAGTACTTC. Protein product: CASSDRGFQETQYF.

J is TRBJ2-2 and V is TRBV9, with 9 bases aligning to TRBD1. This CDR3 region has 19 residues. Germline CDR1 reads SGDLS; CDR2 reads YYNGEE. Trimming took 3 bases from V and 5 from J; bases not matched to a gene: 17. The CDR3 is CASSDRGDRDKMRTGELFF. CDR3 DNA: TGTGCCAGCAGCGATAGGGGGGACAGGGACAAAATGAGGACCGGGGAGCTGTTTTTT.

This clonotype was observed at least ten times. One end of the junction varies from germline; a read error may be responsible. The V call is TRBV12-5, the J call TRBJ2-7; 9 nucleotides match TRBD1. This CDR3 is 14 amino acids long. CDR1 is LGHNT, CDR2 FRNRAP, per germline. In DNA, the CDR3 is TGTGCTAGTGGGTTGGGACAGGGCCCCTACGAGCAGTACTTC. This translates into CASGLGQGPYEQYF.

A remark on this clonotype: Likely a read error: the CDR3 ends without its conserved phenylalanine or tryptophan. The chain's CDR3 is CASIGAQETQYC. For the CDR3, the DNA is TGTGCCAGCATCGGGGCTCAAGAGACCCAGTACTGC. The chain uses TRBV12-3 or TRBV12-4 and TRBJ2-5; perhaps D is TRBD1 or TRBD2 (5 bases each). CDR3 length: 12 residues. Trimming cost V 7 bases and J 2 bases, with 8 bases left between them.

The chain has TRBV7-2 and TRBJ2-7, with 7 positions matching TRBD1. The CDR3 is 15 amino acids. Losses at the gene ends were 0 bases for V and 0 bases for J; bases not matched to a gene: 2. Germline assignment: CDR1 SGHTA and CDR2 FQGNSA. The CDR3 sequence: CASSLAPGGSYEQYF. The CDR3 region has the DNA TGTGCCAGCAGCTTAGCGCCAGGGGGCTCCTACGAGCAGTACTTC.

As for this clonotype: A read error is possible here, since a much larger clone lies one base away. This chain links TRBV3-1 with TRBJ1-5; no clear D. Trimming took 4 bases from V and 3 from J, leaving 16 bases between them. This CDR3 is 16 amino acids long. Germline CDR1 is LGHDT and CDR2 is YNNKEL (reference sequence). The CDR3 region has the DNA TGTGCCAGCAGCCGAGACCTTCCGCCTCTCAATCAGCCCCAGCATTTT. This sequence encodes CASSRDLPPLNQPQHF.

This clonotype was counted ten times or more. The rearrangement joins TRBV12-3 or TRBV12-4 to TRBJ2-5; D not resolved. CDR3 length equals 15 residues. Trimming pared 2 bases from V and 2 bases from J, leaving 12 bases between. The DNA for the CDR3 is TGTGCCAGCAGTTTAAACGGGCCTGCTCAAGAGACCCAGTACTTC. This codes for CASSLNGPAQETQYF.

The DNA for the CDR3 is TGTGCCATCAGTGAGTCTGGCAGGGCCCAGGGATCACCCCTCCACTTT. This gives the protein CAISESGRAQGSPLHF. The J gene is TRBJ1-6, the V gene TRBV10-3, with D possibly matching TRBD1 (5 bases). Germline V gene sequence: CDR1 ENHRY, CDR2 SYGVKD. The CDR3 is 16 amino acids. Trimming left V 0 bases short and J 10 bases short, with 16 bases between.

This clonotype was detected many times. The chain links TRBV28 to TRBJ1-3, with 10 positions matching TRBD1. Germline loops: CDR1 MDHEN, CDR2 SYDVKM. CDR3 length: 16 residues. Losses at the gene ends were 3 bases for V and 1 base for J; bases not matched to a gene: 3. CDR3 sequence: CASSFMGQGSGNTIYF. CDR3 DNA sequence: TGTGCCAGCAGTTTTATGGGACAGGGGTCTGGAAACACCATATATTTT.

The table lists this clonotype with a few counts. CDR3 nucleotides: TGTGCCTGTTCGTCAGGTGGTGGCCAAGATAATCAGCCCCAGCATTTT. Translating it yields CACSSGGGQDNQPQHF. The rearrangement uses TRBV30 and TRBJ1-5; D not certain. Germline CDR1 reads GTSNPN; CDR2 reads SVGIG (reference sequence). Trimming removed 6 bases at V and 4 bases at J, with 22 bases between. CDR3 length equals 16 residues.

This clonotype has more than one count but fewer than ten. The rearrangement links TRBV15 to TRBJ2-5; tentatively, D is TRBD1 (6 bases). From germline, CDR1 is LNHNV and CDR2 YYDKDF (reference sequence). This CDR3 has 16 amino acids. The V gene lost 0 bases and the J gene lost 2 bases, with 13 bases spanning the gap. The CDR3 is CATSRDEGEIQETQYF. The CDR3 nucleotides are TGTGCCACCAGCAGAGACGAGGGGGAGATACAAGAGACCCAGTACTTC.

This clonotype was seen ten or more times. The V call is TRBV6-2 or TRBV6-3, the J call TRBJ1-1; 9 bases map to TRBD1. Germline loops: CDR1 MNHEY, CDR2 SVGEGT. V lost 6 bases to trimming and J lost 0 bases; unmatched junction nucleotides: 5. The CDR3 has 15 residues. The CDR3 DNA reads TGTGCCAGCAGCCACGGGACAGGGATGAACACTGAAGCTTTCTTT. Amino acid sequence: CASSHGTGMNTEAFF.

As to this clonotype: One base away lies a much larger clone, so this may be a sequencing read error. The rearrangement joins TRBV6-2 or TRBV6-3 to TRBJ2-7; 8 nucleotides agree with TRBD1. After removal of 2 bases from V and 6 bases from J, the junction contained 0 bases not matched to a gene. Germline V gives CDR1 MNHEY, CDR2 SVGEGT. The CDR3 extends over 12 amino acids. This CDR3 is CASSYGTGEQYF. CDR3 coding DNA: TGTGCCAGCAGTTACGGGACAGGCGAGCAGTACTTC.

The sample holds many counts of this clonotype. The chain employs TRBV20-1 and TRBJ2-1; TRBD2 agrees at 13 bases. This CDR3 contains 14 residues. V lost 5 bases, J lost 4 bases, and 2 bases stayed unmatched. Germline CDR1 DFQATT, CDR2 SNEGSKA (reference sequence). CDR3 sequence: CSASTSGRYNEQFF. CDR3 sequence (DNA): TGCAGTGCTTCGACTAGCGGGAGGTACAATGAGCAGTTCTTC.

This clonotype was seen more than once but under ten times. This chain connects TRBV6-5 to TRBJ1-5, with a weak D call TRBD1 (5 bases). The V and J ends lost 2 bases and 9 bases respectively, with 17 bases between them. CDR1 is MNHEY and CDR2 is SVGAGI in the germline V gene. CDR3 size: 15 residues. CDR3 in DNA: TGTGCCAGCAGTTACCCAGACAGTTTTGGTCGGCCCCAGCATTTT. This translates into CASSYPDSFGRPQHF.